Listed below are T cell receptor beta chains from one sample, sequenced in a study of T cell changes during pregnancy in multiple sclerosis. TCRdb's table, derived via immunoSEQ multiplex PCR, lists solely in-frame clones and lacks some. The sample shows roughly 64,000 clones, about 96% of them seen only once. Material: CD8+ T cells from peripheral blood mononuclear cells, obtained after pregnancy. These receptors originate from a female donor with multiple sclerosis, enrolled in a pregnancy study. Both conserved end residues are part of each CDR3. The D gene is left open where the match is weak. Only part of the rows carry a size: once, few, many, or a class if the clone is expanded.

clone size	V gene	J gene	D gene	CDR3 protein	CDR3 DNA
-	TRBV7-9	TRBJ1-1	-	CASSLVGAGMNTEAFF	TGTGCCAGCAGCTTAGTAGGGGCAGGGATGAACACTGAAGCTTTCTTT
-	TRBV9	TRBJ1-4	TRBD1	CASKRGQGINEKLFF	TGTGCCAGCAAGCGGGGACAGGGAATAAATGAAAAACTGTTTTTT
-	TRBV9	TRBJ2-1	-	CASRRDSHNEQFF	TGTGCCAGCAGACGGGACTCTCACAATGAGCAGTTCTTC
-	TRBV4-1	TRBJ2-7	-	CASSQGSMAYEQYF	TGCGCCAGCAGCCAAGGGAGCATGGCCTACGAGCAGTACTTC
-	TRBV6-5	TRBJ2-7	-	CASGLSSYEQYF	TGTGCCAGTGGACTATCATCCTACGAGCAGTACTTC
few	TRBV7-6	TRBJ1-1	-	CASSLRGGWNTEAFF	TGTGCCAGCAGCTTAAGGGGAGGATGGAACACTGAAGCTTTCTTT
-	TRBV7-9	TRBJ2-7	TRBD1	CASSPQGTGGQYF	TGTGCCAGCAGCCCCCAAGGGACAGGAGGGCAGTACTTC
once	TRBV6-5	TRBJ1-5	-	CASSYGSNQPQHF	TGTGCCAGCAGTTACGGCAGCAATCAGCCCCAGCATTTT
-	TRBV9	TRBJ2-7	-	CASNSGSSTYEQYF	TGTGCCTCCAACTCCGGGTCCTCAACCTACGAGCAGTACTTC
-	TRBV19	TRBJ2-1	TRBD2	CASGLAGSSYNEQFF	TGTGCCAGTGGACTAGCGGGCAGCTCCTACAATGAGCAGTTCTTC
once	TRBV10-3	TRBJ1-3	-	CAISDGRTKNTIYF	TGTGCCATCAGTGATGGCAGAACGAAGAACACCATATATTTT
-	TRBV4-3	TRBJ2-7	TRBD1	CASSQEGTASYEQYF	TGCGCCAGCAGCCAAGAAGGGACAGCCTCCTACGAGCAGTACTTC
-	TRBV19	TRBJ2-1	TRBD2	CASSTSGYNEQFF	TGTGCCAGTAGTACTAGCGGATACAATGAGCAGTTCTTC
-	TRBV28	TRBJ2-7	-	CASSGDWTYEQYF	TGTGCCAGCAGTGGGGACTGGACCTACGAGCAGTACTTC
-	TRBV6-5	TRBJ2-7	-	CASSHGLYEQYF	TGTGCCAGCAGTCACGGACTCTACGAGCAGTACTTC
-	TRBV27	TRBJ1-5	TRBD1	CASSLGQGVEPQHF	TGTGCCAGCAGTTTGGGACAGGGCGTGGAGCCCCAGCATTTT
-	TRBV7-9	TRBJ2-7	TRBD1	CASSTGQGITYEQYF	TGTGCCAGCAGCACGGGACAGGGTATCACCTACGAGCAGTACTTC
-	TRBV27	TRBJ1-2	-	CASSPRGYNGYTF	TGTGCCAGCAGCCCCCGGGGTTACAATGGCTACACCTTC
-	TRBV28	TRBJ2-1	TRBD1	CASSLRGTGPYNEQFF	TGTGCCAGCAGTTTACGAGGGACAGGGCCCTACAATGAGCAGTTCTTC
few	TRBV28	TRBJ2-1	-	CASSPGSGRDLNEQFF	TGTGCCAGCAGTCCCGGTTCTGGGCGGGATCTCAATGAGCAGTTCTTC